Shown below are 21 T cell receptor beta chains from a single sample sequenced in a study of blood T cell repertoires in COVID-19. Sequencing used immunoSEQ multiplex PCR; TCRdb keeps in-frame clones, though not all of them. Of around 76,000 clones listed, about 80% are singletons. Input material: peripheral blood. These receptors were obtained from a woman in her 70s with acute or convalescent COVID-19.

V usage is TRBV5-4 and J usage is TRBJ2-3; D is perhaps TRBD2 (5 bases). Germline CDR1 is SGHNT and CDR2 is YYREEE (reference sequence). V lost 5 bases to trimming and J lost 0 bases, with 22 bases between them. The CDR3 is 18 amino acids. The CDR3: CASSLTAGGRTSTDTQYF. The CDR3 DNA follows: TGTGCCAGCAGTCTAACGGCGGGTGGTCGGACTAGCACAGATACGCAGTATTTT.

DNA of the CDR3: TGTGCCAGCAGTGATGGGGCTAGCTCTGGAAACACCATATATTTT. This codes for CASSDGASSGNTIYF. The chain carries TRBV6-1 and TRBJ1-3; a possible D gene is TRBD1 (5 bases). The CDR3 is 15 amino acids. Trimming shortened V by 3 bases and J by 0 bases, and 9 bases separated the two germline ends. Germline loops: CDR1 MNHNS, CDR2 SASEGT.

The chain is built from TRBV28 and TRBJ2-3; unclear D gene. Germline CDR1 is MDHEN and CDR2 is SYDVKM. The CDR3 has 13 amino acids. Trimming removed 10 bases from V and 0 bases from J, with 11 bases in between. This CDR3 reads CATSTPSTDTQYF. CDR3 coding DNA: TGTGCCACCTCAACACCTAGCACAGATACGCAGTATTTT.

The chain has TRBV9 and TRBJ2-1, with 9 bases identical to TRBD1. This CDR3 comprises 16 residues. Germline loops: CDR1 SGDLS, CDR2 YYNGEE. V lost 3 bases and J lost 4; bases outside the gene matches: 8. For the CDR3, the DNA is TGTGCCAGCAGCGCAGTCAACGGACAGGGGTACAATGAGCAGTTCTTC. Protein sequence: CASSAVNGQGYNEQFF. The full variable domain, in which reference TRBV9 and TRBJ2-1 provide the parts outside the CDR3, is DSGVTQTPKHLITATGQRVTLRCSPRSGDLSVYWYQQSLDQGLQFLIQYYNGEERAKGNILERFSAQQFPDLHSELNLSSLELGDSALYFCASSAVNGQGYNEQFFGPGTRLTVL.

The chain combines TRBV9 with TRBJ2-7; possible D gene TRBD1, 6 bases. The V end was cut by 0 bases, the J end by 0 bases, with 10 bases between. This CDR3 is built from 15 residues. Per germline, CDR1 SGDLS and CDR2 YYNGEE. The CDR3 region is CASSVGGPSSYEQYF. In DNA, the CDR3 is TGTGCCAGCAGCGTAGGGGGGCCTAGCTCCTACGAGCAGTACTTC.

A remark on this clone: Other DNA sequences in the sample encode the same CDR3. The genes are TRBV30 and TRBJ1-2, with TRBD1 matching 7 bases. With V trimmed by 0 bases and J by 8 bases, 3 bases remained unmatched. CDR3 length equals 12 residues. Germline loops: CDR1 GTSNPN, CDR2 SVGIG (reference sequence). This CDR3 reads CAWSVGGYGYTF. The CDR3 DNA sequence: TGTGCCTGGAGTGTAGGGGGCTACGGCTACACCTTC.

This clone occurred a few times. The chain carries TRBV30 and TRBJ1-1, with 7 bases fitting TRBD1. The germline V gene encodes CDR1 GTSNPN and CDR2 SVGIG (reference sequence). The CDR3 has 13 amino acids. V was clipped by 5 bases and J by 5 bases; unmatched bases: 8. The CDR3 sequence: CAWDRDVRTEAFF. As DNA, the CDR3 is TGTGCCTGGGACAGGGATGTGAGGACTGAAGCTTTCTTT.

The chain combines TRBV2 with TRBJ1-5, with 10 bases aligning to TRBD1. With 2 bases clipped from V and 14 bases from J, the junction kept 12 bases outside the gene matches. Germline V gene data show CDR1 as SNHLY and CDR2 as FYNNEI. This CDR3 is built from 15 residues. The CDR3 DNA sequence: TGTGCCAGCAGTGAACCTGGACAGGGGGTCTCCCGGGAGCATTTT. Residues: CASSEPGQGVSREHF.

The V and J genes are TRBV2 and TRBJ2-5, with 8 nucleotides matching TRBD1. The germline CDR1 and CDR2 sequences are SNHLY and FYNNEI. Germline trimming cut 5 bases from V and 2 bases from J; bases unmatched to any gene: 7. The CDR3 sequence is 15 residues long. CDR3 coding DNA: TGTGCCAGCAGTCAATTCGGACAGGGACAAGAGACCCAGTACTTC. It is translated as CASSQFGQGQETQYF.

By sample share, this clone is medium-sized (0.01 to 0.1%). The chain combines TRBV7-8 with TRBJ1-1; 9 bases are a match to TRBD1. The germline V gene has CDR1 SGHVS and CDR2 FQNEAQ. J gave up 8 bases and V 4 bases, and 5 bases lay outside the gene matches. The CDR3 spans 13 residues. The CDR3 DNA is TGTGCCAGCAGCTCCTCGGGACAGGGCGAAGCTTTCTTT. This codes for CASSSSGQGEAFF.

This sequence joins TRBV7-2 and TRBJ2-1, with TRBD2 matching over 15 bases. V trimming: 4 bases; J trimming: 5 bases; junction bases outside the gene matches: 9. CDR3 length equals 18 residues. Germline lookup yields CDR1 SGHTA and CDR2 FQGNSA. CDR3: CASSSFPWTSGRDNEQFF. The CDR3 DNA sequence: TGTGCCAGCAGCTCCTTCCCCTGGACTAGCGGGAGGGACAATGAGCAGTTCTTC.

This rearrangement joins TRBV7-2 to TRBJ2-1; no clear D gene. CDR3 length: 14 amino acids. V was shortened by 1 base and J by 5 bases, with 9 bases between the two germline ends. Germline CDR1 is SGHTA and CDR2 is FQGNSA. The DNA for the CDR3 is TGTGCCAGCAGCTTAGTTTTTTCCGACAATGAGCAGTTCTTC. Protein: CASSLVFSDNEQFF.

This clone was counted once. V usage is TRBV3-1 (or the pseudogene TRBV3-2) and J usage is TRBJ2-2; no clear D gene. This CDR3 is 16 amino acids long. Trimming shortened V by 0 bases and J by 0 bases, and 8 bases separated the two germline ends. Germline V gene lookup returns CDR1 LGHDT and CDR2 YNNKEL (reference sequence). The CDR3 loop reads CASSQDLVSNTGELFF. DNA for the CDR3: TGTGCCAGCAGCCAAGATCTTGTCTCGAACACCGGGGAGCTGTTTTTT.

This clone was detected a few times. The chain uses TRBV2 and TRBJ1-4; D might be TRBD1 (6 bases). Germline V gives CDR1 SNHLY, CDR2 FYNNEI. V gave up 3 bases and J gave up 2 bases, with 10 bases separating them. The CDR3 spans 15 residues. CDR3 nucleotide sequence: TGTGCCAGCAGTGATCCAGGGGAGACTAATGAAAAACTGTTTTTT. This gives the protein CASSDPGETNEKLFF.

V and J are TRBV3-1 (or the pseudogene TRBV3-2) and TRBJ1-1; 12 bases fit TRBD1. Germline V gives CDR1 LGHDT, CDR2 YNNKEL (reference sequence). With 0 bases clipped from V and 1 base from J, the junction kept 15 bases outside the gene matches. CDR3 length: 21 amino acids. CDR3: CASSQETAFGTGGERNTEAFF. The CDR3 region has the DNA TGTGCCAGCAGCCAAGAAACTGCGTTCGGGACAGGGGGCGAAAGGAACACTGAAGCTTTCTTT.

This chain connects TRBV5-1 to TRBJ2-1; TRBD2 matches 8 bases. The V gene's germline CDR1 is SGHRS and CDR2 YFSETQ. This CDR3 is built from 17 residues. V gave up 0 bases and J gave up 7 bases; unmatched junction bases: 12. The CDR3 DNA reads as TGCGCCAGCAGCTTGGATGTGCTGGCGGGAGGAATAAATGAGCAGTTCTTC. It codes for CASSLDVLAGGINEQFF.

This clone was observed many times. The V and J genes are TRBV28 and TRBJ1-4, with D perhaps TRBD1 (6 bases). V lost 5 bases, J lost 0 bases, and 13 bases lay in between. The CDR3 covers 16 residues. The germline V gene has CDR1 MDHEN and CDR2 SYDVKM. Here the CDR3 reads CASSPTGHATNEKLFF. DNA of the CDR3: TGTGCCAGCAGTCCGACAGGTCATGCAACTAATGAAAAACTGTTTTTT.

The chain recombines TRBV5-4 with TRBJ1-4; 7 bases map to TRBD1. The trim removed 2 bases at V and 6 bases at J, leaving 4 bases unmatched. This CDR3 region has 14 residues. CDR1 SGHNT and CDR2 YYREEE come from the germline V gene (reference sequence). The CDR3 DNA follows: TGTGCCAGCAGCTTAAGGGGGCGGGATGAAAAACTGTTTTTT. It is translated as CASSLRGRDEKLFF.

V is TRBV6-6 and J is TRBJ2-1; the D gene is possibly TRBD1 (6 bases). Germline values: CDR1 MNHNY, CDR2 SVGAGI (reference sequence). This CDR3 has 11 residues. The ends were cut back, 4 bases at V and 12 bases at J, with 10 bases in the middle. CDR3 DNA sequence: TGTGCCAGCAGTTCCGACAGGACGCAGTTCTTC. Amino acid sequence: CASSSDRTQFF.

The chain carries TRBV6-5 and TRBJ1-2; possible D gene TRBD1, 5 bases. This CDR3 has 14 amino acids. V was shortened by 5 bases and J by 7 bases, with 17 bases between the two germline ends. CDR1 MNHEY and CDR2 SVGAGI come from the germline V gene. The CDR3 loop is CASSPRDLSGGYTF. As DNA, the CDR3 is TGTGCCAGCAGTCCGCGGGACCTTTCCGGTGGCTACACCTTC.

The DNA for the CDR3 is TGTGCCAGCAGCCCAGGGACAGCCTACGAGCAGTACTTC. Residues: CASSPGTAYEQYF. This sequence joins TRBV3-1 (or the pseudogene TRBV3-2) and TRBJ2-7; the match to TRBD1 covers 7 bases. V lost 4 bases to trimming and J lost 2 bases; unmatched junction nucleotides: 2. The CDR3 extends over 13 amino acids. Germline V lookup: CDR1 LGHDT, CDR2 YNNKEL (reference sequence).